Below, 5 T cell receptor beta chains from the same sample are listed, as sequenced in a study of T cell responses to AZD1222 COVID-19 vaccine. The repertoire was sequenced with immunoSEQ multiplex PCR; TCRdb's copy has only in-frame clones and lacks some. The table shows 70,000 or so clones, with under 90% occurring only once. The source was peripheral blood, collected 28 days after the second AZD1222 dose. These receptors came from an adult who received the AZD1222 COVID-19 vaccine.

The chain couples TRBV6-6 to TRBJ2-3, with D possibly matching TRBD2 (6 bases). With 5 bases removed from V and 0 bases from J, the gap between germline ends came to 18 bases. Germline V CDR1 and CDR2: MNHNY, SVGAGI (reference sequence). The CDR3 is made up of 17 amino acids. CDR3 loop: CASSPWEDTISTDTQYF. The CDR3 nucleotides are TGTGCCAGCAGTCCCTGGGAGGATACGATTAGCACAGATACGCAGTATTTT.

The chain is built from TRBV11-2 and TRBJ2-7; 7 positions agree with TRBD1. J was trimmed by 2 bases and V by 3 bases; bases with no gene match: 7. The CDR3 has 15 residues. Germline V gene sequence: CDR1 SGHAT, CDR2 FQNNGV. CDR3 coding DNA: TGTGCCAGCAGCTTTCCGGACAGGACCCCCTACGAGCAGTACTTC. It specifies CASSFPDRTPYEQYF.

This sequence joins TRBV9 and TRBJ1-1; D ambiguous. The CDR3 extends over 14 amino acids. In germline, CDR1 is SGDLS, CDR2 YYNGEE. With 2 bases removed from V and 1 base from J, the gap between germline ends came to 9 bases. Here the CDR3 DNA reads TGTGCCAGCAGCGTGCGGAGCGAGAACACTGAAGCTTTCTTT. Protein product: CASSVRSENTEAFF.

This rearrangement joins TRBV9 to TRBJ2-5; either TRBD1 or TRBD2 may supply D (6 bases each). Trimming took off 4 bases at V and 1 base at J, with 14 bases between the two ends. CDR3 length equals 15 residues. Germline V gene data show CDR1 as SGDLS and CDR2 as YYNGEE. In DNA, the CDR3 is TGTGCCAGCAGCCCCGGGGGCGGGGTCCAAGAGACCCAGTACTTC. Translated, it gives CASSPGGGVQETQYF.

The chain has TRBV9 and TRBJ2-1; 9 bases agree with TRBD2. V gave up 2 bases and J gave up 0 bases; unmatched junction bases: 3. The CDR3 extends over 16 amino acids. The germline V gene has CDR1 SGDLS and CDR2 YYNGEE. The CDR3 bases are TGTGCCAGCAGCGTTAGCGGGGGCCTCTCCTACAATGAGCAGTTCTTC. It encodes CASSVSGGLSYNEQFF.